This T cell receptor (beta chain) comes out of a study of cytomegalovirus exposure and HLA in healthy donors (dated by TCRdb to the late 2010s). With respect to the entire study: According to an earlier analysis of 587 of the donors, about 170 million T cells yielded 117 million unique TCR beta sequences and about 300 Gb of sequence data. An early release that covered roughly 600 HLA-typed donors contained approximately 300 gigabases of sequencing data and 65 million to 100 million unique TCR sequences. A later analysis re-analyzed previously published TCR beta repertoires from 666 donors and added high-resolution HLA genotyping to study TCR occurrence patterns. The study used immunosequencing to profile the T cell repertoires of 670 or so subjects and linked those repertoires to cytomegalovirus serostatus. Among approximately 370 genotyped donors of the cohort, an average of roughly 230,000 unique TCR beta nucleotide sequences was sequenced per donor, of which 15% to 20% were non-productive. Rather than using new phenotypic data, the later analysis identified candidate immune exposures from TCR beta sequences and from how often those sequences occurred across donors. Every repertoire in the discovery cohort had been generated on one and the same sequencing platform. Of the 300 to 400 genotyped donors, around 81% fell in the genetic ancestry cluster associated with self-reported Caucasian donors. Donor age, sex, ethnicity and CMV serostatus were compiled together with the repertoire data. The study combined high-throughput TCR immunosequencing, statistical association of individual TCRs with disease status, and machine learning to predict cytomegalovirus infection status. A handful of DR-DQ haplotypes were handled as single units for association and clustering because linkage in the cohort was strong. Both class I and class II loci were covered by HLA typing, at four-digit resolution. To decide whether each TCR beta V gene segment behaved as functional or pseudogenic, an earlier analysis of some 600 of the donors relied on high-throughput TCR beta sequencing. Along with the approximately 700-subject first cohort, a separate validation cohort of more than 90 different subjects was used. The number of typed donors differed by locus: about 629-630 for A, B, C, DRB1 and DQB1; some 500 for DQA1; 606 for DPA1; and about 450 for DPB1. The aim of the study was to test whether cataloging public T cell receptors could identify signatures of past pathogen exposure. A later genetic analysis took genome-wide SNP genotypes for about three fifths of the 666 donors and used that subset as a discovery cohort.

Based on the germline V gene, the CDR1 and CDR2 sequences are SGHAT and FQNNGV. CDR3 length: 15 amino acids, cysteine to phenylalanine. The entry retains the CDR3 DNA only, 45 bases that are in frame from base 1. Between the V and J ends, shortened by 0 bases and 4 bases respectively, the junction contains 9 bases. As to this clone: The specificity of this receptor is unknown. No much larger clone exists at a distance of one base, and base qualities are not known.

The paper as a whole reports these results and caveats: The study listed 150 to 200 TCR beta chains as associated with cytomegalovirus. In this cohort, only TCR beta chains were sequenced, and detectable features were limited by the absence of alpha or paired-chain data. The earlier analysis of fewer than 750 of the donors excluded some 16 rarely observed V segments, including chromosome 9 orphons, because counts were too low. In vitro tests confirmed that a few of the cytomegalovirus-associated TCR beta chains recognize cytomegalovirus antigens. Presence/absence analyses assumed roughly uniform sequencing depth across donors, an assumption that may not hold. The classifier was reported to diagnose cytomegalovirus status with high specificity and sensitivity in both the original and validation cohorts. While some public TCRs were present in many individuals, most TCR sequences turned up only very rarely across donors. Because the 87-base-pair reads could not distinguish some IMGT-functional V segments, including TRBV6-2 and TRBV6-3, those segments were excluded. It was suggested by the authors that the approach could potentially be generalized to other disease states and immunological phenotypes. A later analysis found that TCR association rates varied across HLA loci, with DRB1 alleles showing the most associated TCRs and HLA-C alleles the fewest. According to a later analysis, most CMV-associated TCR beta chains appeared to be HLA-restricted, and the HLA associations seemed to be driven largely by CMV exposure. In a later analysis, HLA-associated TCR beta chains were found to be more clonally expanded and to have lower generation probabilities than equally common non-associated chains. In a later analysis, some 17,000 TCR beta sequences were associated with specific HLA alleles at a false discovery rate of 0.05. Linkage disequilibrium might explain the correlated functional status among segregating V segments, but an unknown experimental factor could not be ruled out. A further reported finding was that TCR beta sequences accurately predicted the HLA-A and HLA-B alleles for most subjects in the first cohort. Because some donors lacked HLA typing at each locus, the association tests relied only on the typed subset. CMV serostatus was the only immune exposure information available for the cohort. An association between a missense DCLRE1C variant and V-gene and J-gene trimming of TCR beta chains was found in a later genetic analysis and replicated in an independent cohort. When HLA alleles, especially DR and DQ, strongly co-occurred, TCR associations were difficult to assign to individual alleles. Broadly in line with IMGT annotations, most TCR beta V segments showed up in productive rearrangements about 87% or about 30% of the time in an earlier analysis of 587 of the donors. Several of the top co-occurrence clusters appeared to be linked to parvovirus B19, influenza, CMV and Epstein-Barr virus, according to a later analysis. The sequencing pipeline was judged likely to have produced a cluster of highly shared sequence variants as a technical artifact. According to a later genetic analysis, donors in an Asian-associated ancestry cluster had fewer N-insertions in productive TCRs than the approximately 610-donor mean.

Library preparation was by the immunoSEQ multiplex PCR assay. The multiplex PCR relied on a mix of 60 forward primers for TCR Vbeta segments and 13 reverse primers for TCR Jbeta segments. A multiplex PCR assay on genomic DNA amplified the CDR3 region of rearranged TCR beta genes. The amplified TCR beta libraries were sequenced on the Illumina HiSeq System as 87-base-pair reads. The authors processed their data as follows. In a later analysis, tens of millions of unique TCR beta chains were counted across the roughly 700 repertoires, and roughly 11 million of these chains were shared by at least two donors. Raw reads were error-corrected and collapsed into unique sequences by a nearest-neighbor algorithm in which closely related sequences were merged to remove PCR and sequencing errors. To assign V, D and J gene segments, CDR3 sequences were aligned to IMGT reference sequences. For a sequence to be retained, a match of at least six nucleotides to both a V gene segment and a J gene segment was required. A rearrangement counted as productive if the CDR3 had no stop codons and remained in frame with V and J, and every other rearrangement counted as non-productive. Following IMGT convention, CDR3 was defined as the stretch from the second conserved V-encoded cysteine to the conserved J-encoded phenylalanine. In an earlier analysis of around 640 of the donors, sequences lacking an unambiguous match to a single V gene segment were excluded. In an earlier analysis of more than 500 of the donors, a V segment was called functional when productive rearrangements were above 56.7%, and segregating when the standard deviation between donors exceeded 5%. A statistical classification framework was built for diagnosing cytomegalovirus status from the catalog of TCR beta chain sequences. V and J gene assignment, in a later analysis, came from comparing TCR nucleotide sequences with IMGT/GENE-DB human TR gene sequences. Using the TCRdist pipeline, a later analysis assigned CDR3 sequences along with most-parsimonious VDJ recombination scenarios. In a later analysis, each TCR beta chain was defined by its CDR3 amino acid sequence together with its V-gene family, and reads lacking a unique V-gene family were excluded. To address suspected cross-contamination and a sequencing artifact, a later analysis removed some 620 highly shared, low-generation-probability nucleotide sequences. In a later analysis, a clonal expansion index for each public chain was calculated from normalized within-repertoire ranks of inferred template counts. Generation probabilities in a later analysis came from a VDJ recombination model fitted to out-of-frame rearrangements, and those results were checked against IGoR. A later analysis scored TCR-TCR, TCR-HLA and TCR-CMV co-occurrence with hypergeometric tests, applying a repertoire-size bias correction to TCR pairs. False discovery rates were estimated in a later analysis by permuting HLA or CMV assignments 20 times. In a later analysis, co-occurring TCRs were grouped using DBSCAN, with TCRdist sequence similarity added in when clustering inside HLA-allele-positive subsets. Co-occurrence clustering excluded repertoires with fewer than 30,000 or more than 120,000 public chains, plus five with anomalous nucleotide sharing. In its TCRdb copy, this immuneACCESS table keeps in-frame sequences only and misses some clones. Where compared with another copy, unresolved V genes explain less than half of these, and the others have no known cause. V and J calls plus clone size are reproduced from that table; the DNA served to infer D and trimming. The sample includes fewer than 200,000 clones, with approximately 70% observed a single time. The biggest ten clones account for 1.5% to 2% of the sample.

The cohort consisted of some 670 healthy bone marrow donors. Cohort members were all nominally healthy when sampled, although unrecorded immune exposures were likely present. The donor was CMV seronegative and belonged to the group of around 400 seronegative cohort members. Every donor gave a peripheral blood sample, and the peripheral blood mononuclear cells from that sample were used for TCR beta sequencing. The Qiagen DNeasy Blood Extraction Kit was used to extract genomic DNA from the blood cell samples. The clonotype was recovered from a woman between 25 and 40 years old in good health and CMV-seronegative. The sequence is built from TRBV11-2 and TRBJ1-4, and the D gene may be TRBD1, 5 bases matching. The sample comprised PBMCs. The CDR3 sequence is CASSLDLGHNEKLFF. The sequence in DNA is TGTGCCAGCAGCTTAGATTTGGGGCATAATGAAAAACTGTTTTTT.